One sample yielded the 8 T cell receptor beta chains listed below, sequenced in a study of T cells in Graves' hyperthyroidism and ophthalmopathy. From RNA transcripts, TCR beta CDR3 regions were amplified. A first-round RT-PCR of the TCR CDR3 used the HTBI primer set. TCRdb called the multiplex PCR reads again in MiXCR, with one record for every CDR3 protein. The sample includes 45,000 to 55,000 distinct CDR3 sequences, around 55% of them seen just once. Sequencing was carried out using peripheral blood or thyroid tissue (not recorded which). Source of these receptors: a man between 18 and 29 years old with Graves' hyperthyroidism.

This clonotype was counted once. The J gene is TRBJ1-3, the V gene TRBV10-2; a weak D match, TRBD1 (6 bases). The CDR3 spans 13 residues. CDR1 and CDR2 (germline): WSHSY, SAAADI. Trimming removed 8 bases at V and 4 bases at J, with 12 bases between. The CDR3 DNA is TGCGCCAGCGCAGAGGGGGTAGGAAACACCATATATTTT. Protein product: CASAEGVGNTIYF.

In this sample, this clonotype turned up a few times. This chain uses TRBV10-3 with TRBJ2-5; D might be TRBD1 (6 bases). Germline assignment: CDR1 ENHRY and CDR2 SYGVKD. Trimming took off 2 bases at V and 1 base at J, with 11 bases between the two ends. The CDR3 extends over 15 amino acids. This CDR3 is CAISEGQPSQETQYF. The CDR3 region has the DNA TGTGCCATCAGTGAGGGACAGCCATCCCAAGAGACCCAGTACTTC.

The chain carries TRBV11-2 and TRBJ1-1; tentative D call: TRBD1 (5 bases). This CDR3 has 15 residues. CDR1 and CDR2 (germline): SGHAT, FQNNGV. V was clipped by 5 bases and J by 2 bases, with 15 bases between them. The CDR3 nucleotides are TGTGCCAGCAGCCAGATATGGGACCGAAACACTGAAGCTTTCTTT. Amino acid sequence: CASSQIWDRNTEAFF.

Regarding this clonotype: The conserved phenylalanine or tryptophan is not found at the CDR3 terminus, so this likely reflects a read error. The chain recombines TRBV5-8 with TRBJ1-2; no definite D call. The CDR3 loop spans 13 amino acids. Germline lookup yields CDR1 SGHTS and CDR2 YDEGEE. V gave up 2 bases and J gave up 3 bases, with 8 bases separating them. The CDR3 is CASSFGEYYGYTL. CDR3 DNA sequence: TGTGCCAGCAGCTTTGGGGAATACTATGGCTACACCCTC.

This clonotype was counted at least ten times. The chain is built from TRBV7-2 and TRBJ2-7; D call uncertain. CDR1 is SGHTA and CDR2 is FQGNSA in the germline V gene. The CDR3 has 17 amino acids. Trimming pared 5 bases from V and 0 bases from J, leaving 20 bases between. The CDR3 protein is CASSARMRWISSYEQYF. Written as DNA, the CDR3 is TGTGCCAGCAGCGCTAGGATGCGGTGGATCAGCTCCTACGAGCAGTACTTC.

The chain's CDR3 is CASSARAANEKLFF. The CDR3 nucleotides read TGTGCCAGCAGTGCCAGGGCCGCTAATGAAAAACTGTTTTTT. The chain employs TRBV2 and TRBJ1-4; D is possibly TRBD1 (5 bases). Trimming took 4 bases from V and 3 from J, leaving 9 bases between them. CDR3 length: 14 amino acids. Germline lookup yields CDR1 SNHLY and CDR2 FYNNEI.

This chain uses TRBV10-3 with TRBJ2-7; possibly TRBD2 for D (5 bases). Trimming shortened V by 6 bases and J by 3 bases, and 9 bases separated the two germline ends. There are 12 residues in the CDR3. Germline V gene sequence: CDR1 ENHRY, CDR2 SYGVKD. The CDR3 coding sequence is TGTGCCATCAGGGGGAGCGGCTACGAGCAGTACTTC. Its protein product is CAIRGSGYEQYF.

The chain recombines TRBV5-1 with TRBJ2-7; 9 positions agree with TRBD1. The germline CDR1 and CDR2 sequences are SGHRS and YFSETQ. The CDR3 has 14 residues. Trimming took 4 bases from V and 7 from J; bases not matched to a gene: 9. CDR3 amino acids: CASSLIGQGTEQYF. Here the CDR3 DNA reads TGCGCCAGCAGCCTAATCGGACAGGGGACAGAGCAGTACTTC.